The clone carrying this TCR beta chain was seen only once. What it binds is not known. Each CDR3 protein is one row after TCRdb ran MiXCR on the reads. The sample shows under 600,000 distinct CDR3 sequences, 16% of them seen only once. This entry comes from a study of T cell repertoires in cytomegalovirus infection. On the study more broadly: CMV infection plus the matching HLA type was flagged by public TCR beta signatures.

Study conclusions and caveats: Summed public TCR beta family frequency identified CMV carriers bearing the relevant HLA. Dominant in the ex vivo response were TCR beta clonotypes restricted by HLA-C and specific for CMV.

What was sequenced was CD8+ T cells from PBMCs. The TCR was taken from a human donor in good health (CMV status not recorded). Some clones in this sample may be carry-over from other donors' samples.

CDR3 protein: CASSSDSGGSNTGELFF. In DNA form, the CDR3 reads TGTGCCAGCAGCTCTGATAGCGGGGGCTCGAACACCGGGGAGCTGTTTTTT. The V call is TRBV7-9, the J call TRBJ2-2; 9 bases are a match to TRBD2. Germline assignment: CDR1 SEHNR and CDR2 FQNEAQ (reference sequence). Germline trimming cut 4 bases from V and 0 bases from J; bases unmatched to any gene: 6. The CDR3 contains 17 residues.